This TCR beta chain derives from a study of response to subunit inactivated influenza vaccine. This clonotype was recorded many times. The V gene end was trimmed by 1 base and the J gene end by 7 bases; junction bases not matched to a gene: 7. The CDR3 length is 15 residues. Germline CDR1 LGHNA, CDR2 YSLEER. TCRdb called the RT-PCR reads again in MiXCR, with one record for every CDR3 protein. The profile shows about 540,000 distinct CDR3 sequences, roughly 25% of them singletons. In addition, the sample was reused for a study of T cells expressing NK-cell markers. That source notes: For TCR beta, cDNA was produced by 5'RACE template switching with UMIs. Within the sequenced cohort of eight donors, seven exhibited HCMV seropositivity and one was seronegative. Sorting of alpha-beta TCR T cells alone was achieved in several experiments with an anti-gamma-delta TCR antibody. The contribution of dominant NKG2C+ clonotypes to CD8+ T cells in five to seven donors was 1.0-7.0%.

The source was CD4+ T cells sorted from PBMCs, collected less than 13 days after vaccination. The clonotype comes from a man between 50 and 59 years old who received an inactivated influenza vaccine. The chain has TRBV4-3 and TRBJ2-1; 7 bases agree with TRBD2. CDR3 in amino acids: CASSQAGGPLNEQFF. For the CDR3, the DNA is TGCGCCAGCAGCCAAGCGGGGGGACCTTTGAATGAGCAGTTCTTC.